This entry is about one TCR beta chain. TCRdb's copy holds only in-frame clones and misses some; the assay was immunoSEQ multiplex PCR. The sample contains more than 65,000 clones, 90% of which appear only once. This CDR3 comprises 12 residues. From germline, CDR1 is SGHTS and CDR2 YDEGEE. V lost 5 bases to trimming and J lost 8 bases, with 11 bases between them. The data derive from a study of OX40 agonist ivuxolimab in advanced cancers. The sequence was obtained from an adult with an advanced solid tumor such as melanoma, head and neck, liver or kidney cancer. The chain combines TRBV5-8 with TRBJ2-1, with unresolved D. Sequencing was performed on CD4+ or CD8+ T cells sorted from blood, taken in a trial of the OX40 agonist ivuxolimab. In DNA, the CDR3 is TGTGCCAGCAGGCAGATGAGCGATGAGCAGTTCTTC. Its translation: CASRQMSDEQFF.